One and the same sample provided the 23 T cell receptor beta chains below, sequenced in a study of blood T cell repertoires in COVID-19 (dated by TCRdb to the early 2020s). The library came from the immunoSEQ multiplex PCR assay. The source is immuneACCESS, and TCRdb retained only in-frame sequences with V and J called. Part of the clones is not carried over; for the studies checked, unresolved V genes explain less than half of this, and the remainder is unexplained. The sample data list about 190,000 clones, and 90% of these were observed just once. Together, the top ten hold 0.5% to 0.75% of the sample. Sequencing used peripheral blood. These receptors were taken from a man in his fifties or sixties with acute or convalescent COVID-19.

CDR3 nucleotide sequence: TGTGCCTGGAACCGGGACAGGGGAATCGGGGAGCTGTTTTTT. Translating it yields CAWNRDRGIGELFF. The J gene is TRBJ2-2, the V gene TRBV30; 10 bases line up with TRBD1. V lost 4 bases and J lost 7; bases outside the gene matches: 6. The germline V gene has CDR1 GTSNPN and CDR2 SVGIG (reference sequence). This CDR3 has 14 residues. The whole variable domain, remainder taken from reference TRBV30 and TRBJ2-2, is SQTIHQWPATLVQPVGSPLSLECTVEGTSNPNLYWYRQAAGRGLQLLFYSVGIGQISSEVPQNLSASRPQDRQFILSSKKLLLSDSGFYLCAWNRDRGIGELFFGEGSRLTVL.

The chain couples TRBV23-1 to TRBJ1-2; 7 bases fit TRBD1. TRBV23-1 qualifies as an ORF whose function is uncertain. Losses at the gene ends were 3 bases for V and 0 bases for J; bases not matched to a gene: 10. CDR3 length equals 17 residues. The CDR3 coding sequence is TGCGCCAGCAGTCAGGCCTTCCGCAGGGGGGCTAACTATGGCTACACCTTC. This encodes CASSQAFRRGANYGYTF.

The V and J genes are TRBV7-2 and TRBJ1-2, with a weak D call TRBD1 (6 bases). The germline V and J ends were trimmed by 4 bases and 4 bases, with 16 bases remaining between them. The CDR3 runs to 15 residues. Germline V gives CDR1 SGHTA, CDR2 FQGNSA. CDR3 sequence (DNA): TGTGCCAGCAGCTCACCAGGGGATGTAGTCTATGGCTACACCTTC. It yields the protein CASSSPGDVVYGYTF. Drawing the rest from reference TRBV7-2 and TRBJ1-2, the complete variable domain is GAGVSQSPSNKVTEKGKDVELRCDPISGHTALYWYRQSLGQGLEFLIYFQGNSAPDKSGLPSDRFSAERTGGSVSTLTIQRTQQEDSAVYLCASSSPGDVVYGYTFGSGTRLTVV.

A single count supports this clone. The rearrangement links TRBV30 to TRBJ2-7, with a weak D call TRBD1 (5 bases). The CDR3 runs 13 residues. Germline loops: CDR1 GTSNPN, CDR2 SVGIG (reference sequence). V gave up 1 base and J gave up 2 bases, with 9 bases separating them. This CDR3 is CAWSGRTTYEQYV. In nucleotides, the CDR3 is TGTGCCTGGAGTGGCCGGACAACCTACGAGCAGTACGTC.

The chain couples TRBV19 to TRBJ2-3; D might be TRBD2 (6 bases). Germline assignment: CDR1 LNHDA and CDR2 SQIVND (reference sequence). V dropped 3 bases and J dropped 2 bases, with 15 bases sitting between them. This CDR3 is 16 amino acids long. CDR3 bases: TGTGCCAGTAGTATTCGTCGGACGGGAGACACAGATACGCAGTATTTT. It codes for CASSIRRTGDTDTQYF.

The chain combines TRBV7-3 with TRBJ1-3; 7 bases are shared with TRBD1. The CDR3 covers 21 residues. V lost 5 bases, J lost 0 bases, and 22 bases stayed unmatched. CDR1 is SGHTA and CDR2 is FQGTGA in the germline V gene. CDR3 region: CASSPRIGQVPALSSGNTIYF. The CDR3 region has the DNA TGTGCCAGCAGCCCACGGATAGGACAGGTTCCCGCCCTATCCTCTGGAAACACCATATATTTT.

The V and J genes are TRBV11-3 and TRBJ2-1; D is possibly TRBD2 (7 bases). The V end was cut by 5 bases, the J end by 5 bases, with 16 bases between. The V gene's germline CDR1 is SGHNT and CDR2 YENEEA. The CDR3 extends over 15 amino acids. CDR3 sequence: CASSLGGRDHNEQFF. DNA of the CDR3: TGTGCCAGCAGCCTCGGGGGGCGGGATCACAATGAGCAGTTCTTC.

The chain links TRBV2 to TRBJ2-4; 7 bases agree with TRBD2. V was pared by 2 bases and J by 5 bases, with 3 bases of the junction left unmatched. CDR1 and CDR2 from the germline V gene are SNHLY and FYNNEI. This CDR3 spans 14 amino acids. DNA for the CDR3: TGTGCCAGCAGTGAACACCGGGAGGAAAACATTCAGTACTTC. Amino acids: CASSEHREENIQYF. The entire variable domain, with the rest obtained from reference TRBV2 and TRBJ2-4, is as follows: EPEVTQTPSHQVTQMGQEVILRCVPISNHLYFYWYRQILGQKVEFLVSFYNNEISEKSEIFDDQFSVERPDGSNFTLKIRSTKLEDSAMYFCASSEHREENIQYFGAGTRLSVL.

The chain carries TRBV6-5 and TRBJ2-2; 11 bases agree with TRBD2. V trimming: 6 bases; J trimming: 5 bases; junction bases outside the gene matches: 5. This CDR3 comprises 15 residues. Germline assignment: CDR1 MNHEY and CDR2 SVGAGI. In DNA, the CDR3 is TGTGCCAGCAGAGCACTAGCGGGAGCTACCGGGGAGCTGTTTTTT. Translation gives CASRALAGATGELFF.

The rearrangement links TRBV7-2 to TRBJ2-1, with 12 bases lining up with TRBD2. This CDR3 spans 19 amino acids. J was trimmed by 2 bases and V by 1 base; bases with no gene match: 9. Germline V CDR1 and CDR2: SGHTA, FQGNSA. The DNA of the CDR3 is TGTGCCAGCAGCTTAGTCCCGCCTCTAGCGGGGGGGCCCTACAATGAGCAGTTCTTC. Its translation: CASSLVPPLAGGPYNEQFF.

The V gene is TRBV30, the J gene TRBJ1-5; D uncertain. V lost 5 bases and J 7 bases, leaving 12 bases between the germline ends. There are 12 residues in the CDR3. Germline V gene data show CDR1 as GTSNPN and CDR2 as SVGIG (reference sequence). DNA for the CDR3: TGTGCCTGGGACCCGGGGTACCAGCCCCAGCATTTT. Protein sequence: CAWDPGYQPQHF.

The chain joins TRBV11-3 to TRBJ2-5; 7 bases line up with TRBD1. CDR1 is SGHNT and CDR2 is YENEEA in the germline V gene. The CDR3 spans 13 residues. V shed 1 base, J shed 8 bases, and the junction held 4 bases outside the gene matches. The CDR3 reads CASSLGQGDTQYF. CDR3 coding DNA: TGTGCCAGCAGCTTAGGTCAGGGGGATACCCAGTACTTC.

The V and J genes are TRBV28 and TRBJ1-2; D might be TRBD1 (6 bases). Germline CDR1 is MDHEN and CDR2 is SYDVKM. Trimming removed 4 bases from V and 3 bases from J, with 15 bases in between. The CDR3 consists of 15 residues. The CDR3 loop reads CASSSPGEGYYGYTF. CDR3 in DNA: TGTGCCAGCAGTTCCCCAGGGGAAGGCTACTATGGCTACACCTTC.

V is TRBV5-1 and J is TRBJ1-4; 8 bases are a match to TRBD1. V lost 4 bases and J lost 7; bases outside the gene matches: 12. This CDR3 has 16 amino acids. Germline CDR1 is SGHRS and CDR2 is YFSETQ. This CDR3 is CASSRTWTGSSEKLFF. The DNA for the CDR3 is TGCGCCAGCAGCCGAACGTGGACAGGGTCCTCTGAAAAACTGTTTTTT.

This chain links TRBV29-1 with TRBJ2-1; the D gene is possibly TRBD2 (5 bases). The CDR3 is made up of 14 amino acids. The ends were cut back, 6 bases at V and 6 bases at J, with 18 bases in the middle. Per the germline V gene, CDR1 is SQVTM and CDR2 is ANQGSEA. The CDR3 reads CSVRDTMRSNEQFF. CDR3 DNA sequence: TGCAGCGTCCGGGATACCATGCGATCCAATGAGCAGTTCTTC.

CDR3 nucleotides: TGTGCCAGCCCCGGGGACTCGGGGGAGCAGTACTTC. Its translation is CASPGDSGEQYF. The chain combines TRBV7-9 with TRBJ2-7; possibly TRBD2 for D (6 bases). The germline V and J ends were trimmed by 8 bases and 7 bases, with 15 bases remaining between them. This CDR3 has 12 amino acids. Germline V CDR1 and CDR2: SEHNR, FQNEAQ (reference sequence).

This rearrangement joins TRBV6-2 or TRBV6-3 to TRBJ2-1; TRBD2 is a possible D gene (7 bases). This CDR3 comprises 18 residues. Trimming took off 2 bases at V and 1 base at J, with 18 bases between the two ends. The germline gives CDR1 MNHEY, CDR2 SVGEGT. The CDR3 spells CASSYDMSEGGSYNEQFF. Written as DNA, the CDR3 is TGTGCCAGCAGTTACGACATGTCTGAGGGGGGGTCCTACAATGAGCAGTTCTTC.

The chain recombines TRBV9 with TRBJ2-3; 13 nucleotides align to TRBD2. Trimming at V came to 3 bases and at J to 3 bases, leaving 1 base not matched to a gene. Germline-derived CDR1 and CDR2 are SGDLS and YYNGEE. The CDR3 is 15 amino acids. In nucleotides, the CDR3 is TGTGCCAGCAGCGGGACTAGCGGGGGAACAGATACGCAGTATTTT. Amino acid sequence: CASSGTSGGTDTQYF.

The chain recombines TRBV25-1 with TRBJ1-4; possible D gene TRBD1, 5 bases. Germline values: CDR1 MGHDK, CDR2 SYGVNS. The length of the CDR3 is 15 residues. V was clipped by 1 base and J by 0 bases, with 6 bases between them. The CDR3 loop reads CASSEWGATNEKLFF. The CDR3, as DNA: TGTGCCAGCAGTGAATGGGGGGCAACTAATGAAAAACTGTTTTTT.

CDR3 nucleotides: TGTGCCAGTAGTACGGACAGCACCCAGACCCAGTACTTC. It encodes CASSTDSTQTQYF. The chain couples TRBV19 to TRBJ2-5; perhaps TRBD1 as D (6 bases). The CDR3 covers 13 residues. Trimming left V 4 bases short and J 6 bases short, with 12 bases between. Germline values: CDR1 LNHDA, CDR2 SQIVND (reference sequence).

In this sample, this clone turned up once. This chain connects TRBV5-1 to TRBJ2-3; TRBD2 agrees at 9 bases. This CDR3 comprises 17 residues. In germline, CDR1 is SGHRS, CDR2 YFSETQ. V lost 0 bases, J lost 1 base, and 6 bases stayed unmatched. The CDR3 region is CASSLEGSGRGTDTQYF. The CDR3 bases are TGCGCCAGCAGCTTGGAAGGTAGCGGGAGAGGCACAGATACGCAGTATTTT.

This chain joins TRBV28 and TRBJ1-2, with 10 positions matching TRBD1. This CDR3 is 16 amino acids long. In germline, CDR1 is MDHEN, CDR2 SYDVKM. J gave up 2 bases and V 7 bases, and 10 bases lay outside the gene matches. The CDR3 loop is CASTIPPGQGNYGYTF. CDR3 nucleotide sequence: TGTGCCAGCACCATCCCCCCGGGACAGGGGAACTATGGCTACACCTTC.

This rearrangement joins TRBV28 to TRBJ2-1; TRBD2 agrees at 8 bases. The germline CDR1 and CDR2 sequences are MDHEN and SYDVKM. V gave up 7 bases and J gave up 4 bases; unmatched junction bases: 15. This CDR3 spans 17 amino acids. The CDR3 coding sequence is TGTGCCAGCAACCATCTCGGGACTAGGCAACGATACAATGAGCAGTTCTTC. Protein sequence: CASNHLGTRQRYNEQFF. Variable domain in full (rest from reference TRBV28 and TRBJ2-1): DVKVTQSSRYLVKRTGEKVFLECVQDMDHENMFWYRQDPGLGLRLIYFSYDVKMKEKGDIPEGYSVSREKKERFSLILESASTNQTSMYLCASNHLGTRQRYNEQFFGPGTRLTVL.